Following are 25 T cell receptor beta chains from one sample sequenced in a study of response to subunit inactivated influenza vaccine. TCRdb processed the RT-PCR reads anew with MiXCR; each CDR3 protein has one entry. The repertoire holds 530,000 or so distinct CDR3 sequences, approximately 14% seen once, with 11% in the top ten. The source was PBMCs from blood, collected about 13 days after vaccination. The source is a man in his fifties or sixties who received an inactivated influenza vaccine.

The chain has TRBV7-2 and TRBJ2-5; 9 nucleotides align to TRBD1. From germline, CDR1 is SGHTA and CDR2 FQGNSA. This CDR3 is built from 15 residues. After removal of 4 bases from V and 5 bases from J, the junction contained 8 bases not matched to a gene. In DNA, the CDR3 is TGTGCCAGCAGCTCGGGACAGGGTAATTTTGAGACCCAGTACTTC. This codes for CASSSGQGNFETQYF.

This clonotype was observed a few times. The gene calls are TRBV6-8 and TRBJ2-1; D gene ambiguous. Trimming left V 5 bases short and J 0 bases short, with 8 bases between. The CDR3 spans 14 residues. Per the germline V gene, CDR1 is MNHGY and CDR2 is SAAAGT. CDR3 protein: CASSRFSSYNEQFF. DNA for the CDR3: TGTGCCAGCAGTAGATTTAGCTCCTACAATGAGCAGTTCTTC.

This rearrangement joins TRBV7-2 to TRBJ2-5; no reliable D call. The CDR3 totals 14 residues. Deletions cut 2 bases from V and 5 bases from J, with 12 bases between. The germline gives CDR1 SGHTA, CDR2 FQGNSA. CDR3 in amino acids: CASSLTYSTETQYF. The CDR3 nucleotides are TGTGCCAGCAGCTTAACCTACTCCACCGAGACCCAGTACTTC.

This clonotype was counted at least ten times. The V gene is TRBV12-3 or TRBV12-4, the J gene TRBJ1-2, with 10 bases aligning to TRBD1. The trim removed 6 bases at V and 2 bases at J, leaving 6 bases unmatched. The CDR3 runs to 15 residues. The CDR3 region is CASSRPGQGNYGYTF. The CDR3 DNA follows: TGTGCCAGCAGCCGGCCGGGACAGGGGAACTATGGCTACACCTTC.

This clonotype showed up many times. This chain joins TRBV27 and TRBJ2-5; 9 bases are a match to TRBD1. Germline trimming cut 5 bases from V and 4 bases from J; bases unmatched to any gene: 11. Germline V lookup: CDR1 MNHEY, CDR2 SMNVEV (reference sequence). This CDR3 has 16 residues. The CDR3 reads CASSPSTGGGGETQYF. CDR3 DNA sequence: TGTGCCAGCAGTCCATCCACAGGGGGCGGGGGAGAGACCCAGTACTTC.

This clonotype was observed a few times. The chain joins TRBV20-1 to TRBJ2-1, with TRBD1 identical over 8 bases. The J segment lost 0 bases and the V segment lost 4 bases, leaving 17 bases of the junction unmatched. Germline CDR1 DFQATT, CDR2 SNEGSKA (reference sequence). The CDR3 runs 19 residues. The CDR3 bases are TGCAGTGCTATATTCCAACCGGGACAGGCGATTAGCTCCTACAATGAGCAGTTCTTC. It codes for CSAIFQPGQAISSYNEQFF.

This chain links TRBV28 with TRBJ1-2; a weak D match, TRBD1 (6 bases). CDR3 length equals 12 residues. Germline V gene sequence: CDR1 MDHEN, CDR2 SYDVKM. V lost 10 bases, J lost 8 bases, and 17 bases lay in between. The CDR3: CATTGTTGGYTF. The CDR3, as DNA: TGTGCCACCACCGGGACAACGGGGGGCTACACCTTC.

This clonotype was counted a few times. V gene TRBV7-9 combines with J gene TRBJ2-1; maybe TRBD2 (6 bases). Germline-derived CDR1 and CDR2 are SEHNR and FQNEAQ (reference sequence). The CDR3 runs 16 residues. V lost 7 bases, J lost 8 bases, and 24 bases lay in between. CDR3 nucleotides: TGTGCCAGCACCTATGGGGGGACGCCGGAGGTCCATGAGCAGTTCTTC. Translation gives CASTYGGTPEVHEQFF.

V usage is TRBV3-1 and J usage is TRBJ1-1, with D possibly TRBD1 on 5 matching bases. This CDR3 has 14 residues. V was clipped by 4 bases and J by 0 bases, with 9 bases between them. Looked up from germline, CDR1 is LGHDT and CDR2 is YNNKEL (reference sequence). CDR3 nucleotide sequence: TGTGCCAGCAGCCCCAGGGTCTTGAACACTGAAGCTTTCTTT. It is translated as CASSPRVLNTEAFF.

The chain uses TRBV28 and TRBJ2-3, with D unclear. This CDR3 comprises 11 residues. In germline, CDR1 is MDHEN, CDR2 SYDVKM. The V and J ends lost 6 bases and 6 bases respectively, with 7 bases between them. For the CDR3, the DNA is TGTGCCAGCAGAGGGTGGGATACGCAGTATTTT. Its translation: CASRGWDTQYF.

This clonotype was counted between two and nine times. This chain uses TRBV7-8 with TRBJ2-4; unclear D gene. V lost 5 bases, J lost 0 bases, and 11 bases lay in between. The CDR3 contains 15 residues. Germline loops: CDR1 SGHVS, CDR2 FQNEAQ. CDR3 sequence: CASSQLGIAKNIQYF. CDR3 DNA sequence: TGTGCCAGCAGCCAACTCGGAATAGCCAAAAACATTCAGTACTTC.

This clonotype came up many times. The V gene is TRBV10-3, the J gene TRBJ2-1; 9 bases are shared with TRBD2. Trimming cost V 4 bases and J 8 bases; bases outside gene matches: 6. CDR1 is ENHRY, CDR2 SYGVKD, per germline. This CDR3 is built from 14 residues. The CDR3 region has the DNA TGTGCCATCAGTGGCGGGACTAGCAGGTATGAGCAGTTCTTC. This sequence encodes CAISGGTSRYEQFF.

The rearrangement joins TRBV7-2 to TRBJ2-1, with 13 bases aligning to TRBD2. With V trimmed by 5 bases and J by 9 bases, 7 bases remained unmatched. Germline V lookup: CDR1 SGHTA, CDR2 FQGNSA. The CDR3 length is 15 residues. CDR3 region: CASSPTSGGAFEQFF. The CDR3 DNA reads TGTGCCAGCAGCCCTACTAGCGGGGGGGCCTTTGAGCAGTTCTTC.

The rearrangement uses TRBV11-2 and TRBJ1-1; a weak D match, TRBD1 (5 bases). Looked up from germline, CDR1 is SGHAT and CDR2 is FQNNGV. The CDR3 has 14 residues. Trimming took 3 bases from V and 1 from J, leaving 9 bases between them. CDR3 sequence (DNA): TGTGCCAGCAGCTTTGGGACCTCGAACACTGAAGCTTTCTTT. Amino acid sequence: CASSFGTSNTEAFF.

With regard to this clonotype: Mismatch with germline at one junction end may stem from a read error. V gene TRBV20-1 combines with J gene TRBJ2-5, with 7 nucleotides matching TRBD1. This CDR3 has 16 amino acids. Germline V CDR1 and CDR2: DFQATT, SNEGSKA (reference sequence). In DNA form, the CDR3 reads TGCAGTGCTAGAGATCGTAGGGGGCTGTTCCAAGTGACCCAGTACTTC. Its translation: CSARDRRGLFQVTQYF.

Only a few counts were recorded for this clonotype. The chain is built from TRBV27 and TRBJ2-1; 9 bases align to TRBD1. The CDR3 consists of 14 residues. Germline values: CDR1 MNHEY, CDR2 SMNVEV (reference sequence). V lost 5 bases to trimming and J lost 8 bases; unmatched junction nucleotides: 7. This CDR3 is CASSIRTGVHEQFF. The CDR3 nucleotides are TGTGCCAGCAGTATCAGGACAGGGGTGCATGAGCAGTTCTTC.

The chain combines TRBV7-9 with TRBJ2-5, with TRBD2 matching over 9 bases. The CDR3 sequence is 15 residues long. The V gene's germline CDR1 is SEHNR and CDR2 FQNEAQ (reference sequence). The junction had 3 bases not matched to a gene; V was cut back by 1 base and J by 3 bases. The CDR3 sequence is CASSLEPSGEETQYF. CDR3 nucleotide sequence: TGTGCCAGCAGCTTAGAGCCTAGCGGGGAAGAGACCCAGTACTTC.

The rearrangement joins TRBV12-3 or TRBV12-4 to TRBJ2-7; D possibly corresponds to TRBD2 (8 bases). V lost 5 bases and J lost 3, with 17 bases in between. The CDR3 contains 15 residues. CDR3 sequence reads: CASSTPGGGNYEQYF. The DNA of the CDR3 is TGTGCCAGCAGTACCCCGGGAGGGGGCAACTACGAGCAGTACTTC.

The CDR3 region is CASSPSSQNGELFF. Written as DNA, the CDR3 is TGTGCCAGCAGTCCTTCCTCTCAAAACGGGGAGCTGTTTTTT. The V call is TRBV12-3 or TRBV12-4, the J call TRBJ2-2; D uncertain. The CDR3 consists of 14 residues. V was cut by 5 bases and J by 7 bases, with 14 bases left in between.

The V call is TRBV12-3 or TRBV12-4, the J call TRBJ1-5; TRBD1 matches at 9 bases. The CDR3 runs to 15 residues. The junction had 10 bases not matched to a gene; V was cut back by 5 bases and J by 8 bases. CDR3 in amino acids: CASSVTPGQGEPQHF. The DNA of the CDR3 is TGTGCCAGCAGTGTGACACCGGGACAGGGTGAGCCCCAGCATTTT.

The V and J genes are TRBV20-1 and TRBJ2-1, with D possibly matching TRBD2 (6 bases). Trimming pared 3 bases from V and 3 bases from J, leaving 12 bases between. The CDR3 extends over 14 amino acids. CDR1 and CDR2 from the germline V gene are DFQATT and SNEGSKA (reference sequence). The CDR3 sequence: CSASGAGIYNEQFF. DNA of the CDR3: TGCAGTGCTAGTGGCGCGGGAATCTACAATGAGCAGTTCTTC.

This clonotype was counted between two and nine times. This CDR3 reads CSARRQGRGNQPQHF. For the CDR3, the DNA is TGCAGTGCTAGAAGGCAGGGTCGTGGCAATCAGCCCCAGCATTTT. The chain is built from TRBV20-1 and TRBJ1-5, with D maybe TRBD1 (5 bases). This CDR3 has 15 residues. Trimming stripped 2 bases from V and 2 bases from J, with 13 bases between. In germline, CDR1 is DFQATT, CDR2 SNEGSKA (reference sequence).

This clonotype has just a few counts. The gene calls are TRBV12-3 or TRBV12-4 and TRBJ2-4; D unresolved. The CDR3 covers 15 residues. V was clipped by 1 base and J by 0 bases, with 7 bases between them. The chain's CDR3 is CASSLGALAKNIQYF. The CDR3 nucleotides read TGTGCCAGCAGTTTAGGGGCCTTAGCCAAAAACATTCAGTACTTC.

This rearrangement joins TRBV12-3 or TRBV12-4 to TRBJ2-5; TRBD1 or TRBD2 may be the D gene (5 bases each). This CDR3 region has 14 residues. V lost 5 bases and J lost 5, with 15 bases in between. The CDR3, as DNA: TGTGCCAGCAGTAGAGGGACGATCGGGGAGACCCAGTACTTC. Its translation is CASSRGTIGETQYF.

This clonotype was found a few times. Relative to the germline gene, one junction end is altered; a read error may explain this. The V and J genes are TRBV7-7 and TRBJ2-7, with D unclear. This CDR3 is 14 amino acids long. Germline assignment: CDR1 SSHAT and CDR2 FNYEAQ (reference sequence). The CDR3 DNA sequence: TGTGCTAGCAGCTTAGGTGCCAACTCCTACGAGCAGTACTTC. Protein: CASSLGANSYEQYF.